These T cell receptor beta chains were read from a single sample in a study of CD8 T cells in Susac syndrome. MiXCR, run by TCRdb on the immunoSEQ multiplex PCR reads, gives a single entry per CDR3 protein. The data hold hundreds of thousands of distinct CDR3 sequences, with roughly 95% observed a single time. The specimen sequenced was CD4+ T cells from PBMCs. The receptors originated from a human donor with multiple sclerosis. The CDR3 runs from the conserved cysteine through the conserved F or W. A D gene is named only where the DNA matches it firmly. Size values are once, few and many counts, or a class for expanded clones, and some rows have none.

>TRBV4-2|TRBJ2-1|TRBD1|-
CASSQDRLGGAYNEQFF
TGTGCCAGCAGCCAAGATCGGTTAGGGGGCGCCTACAATGAGCAGTTCTTC
>TRBV5-1|TRBJ2-6|-|-
CASSLGQFPGTSGANVLTF
TGCGCCAGCAGCCTCGGACAGTTTCCCGGAACCTCTGGGGCCAACGTCCTGACTTTC
>TRBV11-2|TRBJ1-1|TRBD1|-
CASSSIQGRYTEAFF
TGTGCCAGCAGTTCAATACAGGGGAGGTACACTGAAGCTTTCTTT
>TRBV6-1|TRBJ1-5|TRBD1|once
CASGDRGINQPQHF
TGTGCCAGTGGGGACAGGGGGATCAATCAGCCCCAGCATTTT
>TRBV12-3/TRBV12-4|TRBJ1-2|-|-
CASSPIGLSYTF
TGTGCCAGCAGCCCCATTGGGCTTAGCTACACCTTC
>TRBV29-1|TRBJ2-7|TRBD1|-
CSVHRGYEQYF
TGCAGCGTTCACAGGGGCTACGAGCAGTACTTC
>TRBV24-1|TRBJ2-2|-|-
CATGRPGRTGELFF
TGTGCCACCGGCCGCCCTGGTCGGACCGGGGAGCTGTTTTTT
>TRBV10-2|TRBJ2-7|-|-
CASSDPRYEQYF
TGCGCCAGCAGTGATCCGAGGTACGAGCAGTACTTC
>TRBV3-1|TRBJ1-5|-|-
CASSQWVNQPQHF
TGTGCCAGCAGCCAATGGGTCAATCAGCCCCAGCATTTT
>TRBV18|TRBJ1-2|-|-
CASSPEGTYGYTF
TGTGCCAGCTCACCAGAGGGTACCTATGGCTACACCTTC
>TRBV30|TRBJ1-1|-|-
CAWLLQQDTEAFF
TGTGCCTGGCTTTTACAGCAGGATACTGAAGCTTTCTTT
>TRBV4-1|TRBJ1-2|-|-
CASSQGTERTRANYGYTF
TGCGCCAGCAGCCAAGGTACGGAAAGAACCAGAGCTAACTATGGCTACACCTTC
>TRBV25-1|TRBJ1-5|-|-
CASSPAGVGNQPQHF
TGTGCCAGCAGTCCCGCGGGCGTTGGCAATCAGCCCCAGCATTTT
>TRBV4-2|TRBJ2-3|-|-
CASSQVSMFDTQYF
TGTGCCAGCAGCCAAGTTTCAATGTTTGATACGCAGTATTTT
>TRBV12-3/TRBV12-4|TRBJ1-1|-|-
CASSLGRRNRGKAFF
TGTGCCAGCAGTTTGGGCAGGCGCAATCGGGGGAAAGCTTTCTTT
>TRBV9|TRBJ2-4|TRBD2|-
CASSVVTSGSKNIQYF
TGTGCCAGCAGCGTAGTTACTAGCGGGTCCAAAAACATTCAGTACTTC